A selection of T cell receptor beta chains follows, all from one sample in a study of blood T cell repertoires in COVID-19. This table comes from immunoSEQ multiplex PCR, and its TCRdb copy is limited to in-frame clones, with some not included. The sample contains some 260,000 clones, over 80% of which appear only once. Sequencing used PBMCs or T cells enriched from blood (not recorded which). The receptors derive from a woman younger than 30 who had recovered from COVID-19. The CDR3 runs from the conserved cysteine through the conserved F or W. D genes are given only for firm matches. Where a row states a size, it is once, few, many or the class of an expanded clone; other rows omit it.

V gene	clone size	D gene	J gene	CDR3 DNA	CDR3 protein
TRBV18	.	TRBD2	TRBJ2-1	TGTGCCAGCTCACCAGGACTAGCGGGGGTTAATGAGCAGTTCTTC	CASSPGLAGVNEQFF
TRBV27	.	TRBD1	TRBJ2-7	TGTGCCAGCAGTTCCTATTTAGACAGGGGGCTCCACGAGCAGTACTTC	CASSSYLDRGLHEQYF
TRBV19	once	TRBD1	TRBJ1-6	TGTGCCAGTAGTGAGGACAGGAGCTCCTATAATTCACCCCTCCACTTT	CASSEDRSSYNSPLHF
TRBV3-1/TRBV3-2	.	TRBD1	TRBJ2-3	TGTGCCAGCGTAAAGACAGGGGGCCGGGGTGATACGCAGTATTTT	CASVKTGGRGDTQYF
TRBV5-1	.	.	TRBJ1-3	TGCGCCAGCAGCGCTAGTCCGGTCCTCTCTGGAAACACCATATATTTT	CASSASPVLSGNTIYF
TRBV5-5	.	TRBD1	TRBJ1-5	TGTGCCAGCAGCCTGGACAGGGGTGGCAATCAGCCCCAGCATTTT	CASSLDRGGNQPQHF
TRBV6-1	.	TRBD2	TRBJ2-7	TGTGCCAGCAGTGAATGGACTAGCGGGGTGTCCTACGAGCAGTACTTC	CASSEWTSGVSYEQYF
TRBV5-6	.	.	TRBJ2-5	TGTGCCAGCAGCTTGTCGGGGAACCAAGAGACCCAGTACTTC	CASSLSGNQETQYF
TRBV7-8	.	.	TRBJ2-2	TGTGCCAGCAGCTTAGGGGCGGGGAGAACCGGGGAGCTGTTTTTT	CASSLGAGRTGELFF
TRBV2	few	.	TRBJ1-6	TGTGCCAGCAGTGATGGGAGGGGAAGGTCACCCCTCCACTTT	CASSDGRGRSPLHF
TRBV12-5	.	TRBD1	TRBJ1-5	TGTGCTAGTGGAGACGGACAGGGCCGTCAGCCCCAGCATTTT	CASGDGQGRQPQHF
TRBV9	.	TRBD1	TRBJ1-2	TGTGCCAGCAGCGTAGTCGGACAGGGGTCTGGCTACACCTTC	CASSVVGQGSGYTF
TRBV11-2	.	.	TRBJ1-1	TGTGCCAGCAGCTTGTTAAAGAACACTGAAGCTTTCTTT	CASSLLKNTEAFF
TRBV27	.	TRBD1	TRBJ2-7	TGTGCCAGCAGTTTTTGGGACAGGGCCTACGAGCAGTACTTC	CASSFWDRAYEQYF
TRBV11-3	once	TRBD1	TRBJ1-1	TGTGCCAGCAGCTGGACAGGGTTGGGTATCACTGAAGCTTTCTTT	CASSWTGLGITEAFF
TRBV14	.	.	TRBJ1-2	TGTGCCAGCAGCCGCGTTAGCTCCTATGGCTACACCTTC	CASSRVSSYGYTF
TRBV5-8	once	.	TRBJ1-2	TGTGCCAGCAGCCCGGACATCTATGGCTACACCTTC	CASSPDIYGYTF